The clone carrying this TCR beta chain occurred a few times. Its antigen is unknown. Primers included in the PCR were 60 Vbeta and 13 Jbeta primers. Repertoires were generated with immunoSEQ multiplex PCR, while TCRdb's copy carries only in-frame clones and drops some. The sample has roughly 150,000 clones, over 60% seen once. The sample comes from a study of cytomegalovirus exposure and HLA in healthy donors. Study conclusions and caveats: Analyses of presence and absence presupposed an approximately uniform sequencing depth across donors.

This CDR3 has 12 residues. Germline V gene data show CDR1 as ENHRY and CDR2 as SYGVKD. After removal of 10 bases from V and 3 bases from J, the junction contained 2 bases not matched to a gene. What was sequenced was PBMCs. This chain joins TRBV10-3 and TRBJ2-2; TRBD2 agrees at 7 bases. This sequence originates from a woman aged 25 to 45 in good health and CMV-seropositive. CDR3 amino acids: CATAGDTGELFF. The DNA for the CDR3 is TGTGCCACCGCGGGGGACACCGGGGAGCTGTTTTTT.